This T cell receptor (beta chain) was retrieved from a study of CD8+ T cells in alopecia areata. cDNA serving as the sequencing template came from extracted, reverse transcribed RNA. Data came from immunoSEQ multiplex PCR; TCRdb stores just in-frame clones and leaves some out. Of around 150,000 clones listed, 75% to 85% were seen once; the top ten hold approximately 25%. Study conclusions and caveats: Many expanded lesional clones persisted during tofacitinib (in both scalp and blood). Patients displayed less clarity in TCR sharing than mice, a finding possibly related to HLA.

Note on this clone: Its antigen remains unknown.

Regarding treatment: oral pan-JAK inhibitor, 5-10 mg twice daily. This clonotype originated in a human donor with alopecia areata. Specimen: CD8+ T cells sorted from blood, collected at week 4, from a patient treated with tofacitinib.

CDR3 protein: CASSTAGSSYNEQFF. Here the CDR3 DNA reads TGTGCCAGCAGCACAGCGGGGAGCTCCTACAATGAGCAGTTCTTC. The chain is built from TRBV6-5 and TRBJ2-1; the match to TRBD2 covers 7 bases. V lost 6 bases, J lost 0 bases, and 5 bases stayed unmatched. This CDR3 region has 15 residues. CDR1 is MNHEY, CDR2 SVGAGI, per germline.